This paragraph reports one T cell receptor beta chain. Its antigen specificity is not known. Base qualities are not at hand, and no much larger clone is one base apart. The CDR3 regions of human TCRbeta chains were analyzed by immunosequencing. The study's own analysis went as follows. Repertoire TCRs were matched against a reference library of SARS-CoV-2-specific TCRs generated with the MIRA antigen-specificity platform. Breadth was defined as the fraction of unique TCRs that were SARS-CoV-2-associated, and depth was defined as the fraction of total T cells that were SARS-CoV-2-associated. Using the MIRA data, each spike-specific TCR was mapped to the spike region that the TCR reacts to and placed in a CD4 or CD8 class. Log10-transformed breadth and depth values were compared by one-way ANOVA with Sidak's multiple comparisons tests. Not all clones reach the TCRdb copy of this immuneACCESS table, which keeps in-frame sequences only. Checked studies attribute under half of the gap to unresolved V genes and leave the rest unexplained. The V and J calls and clone size are taken from that table; D and trimming were inferred from the DNA. Across this sample there are approximately 100,000 clones, with about 89% seen only once. The ten top clones hold around 4% of the sample.

The data were taken from a study of T cell responses to AZD1222 COVID-19 vaccine (dated by TCRdb to the early 2020s). Background for the entire study: AZD1222 recipients whose second dose came at about 4 weeks and those whose second dose came at about 12 weeks were combined into one group, since spike-specific TCR depth and breadth did not differ between the two schedules. A total of about 240 trial participants underwent TCR sequencing, of whom about 210 received two doses of AZD1222 and roughly 25 received two doses of the MenACWY control vaccine. Trial participants were enrolled into age subgroups of 18-55, 56-69 and 70-plus years, which contained around 150, 28 and 57 TCR-sequenced participants, respectively. General study outcomes and caveats: Participants were mostly white British, with more females than males. The authors suggested clonal diversity may have been underestimated. The vaccine-associated CD4 TCRs covered the entire spike protein, and the dominant responses fell in regions 160-218 and 743-854. After two AZD1222 doses, both the breadth and the depth of spike-specific TCRs were significantly higher than at day 0 and than in MenACWY recipients. Because no day 14 peak-response samples were available, the repertoires could be characterized only after the peak T cell response. Nearly half of unique spike-specific TCRs reportedly recognized epitopes outside regions mutated in the B.1.351 and B.1.1.7 variants. Conclusions about previously exposed vaccinees were limited because only six AZD1222 recipients were SARS-CoV-2 seropositive at baseline. In the small 56-69-year group, the increase in depth fell short of significance, most likely because of low power.

The time point label on this specimen signifies: baseline before first vaccination. Vaccinee samples were obtained from the UK trials COV001 and COV002, which included a single-blind randomized controlled phase 2/3 trial of AZD1222 (ChAdOx1 nCoV-19) in healthy adults. Trial participant PBMC samples were collected at day 0 and day 28 after the second dose for TCRbeta chain sequencing. This receptor was identified in an adult in good health. The sequencing here drew on peripheral blood, taken on day 0 of AZD1222 vaccination.

In nucleotides, the sequence is TGTGCCAGCTCATGGGGAAGGAACACTGAAGCTTTCTTT. The translation is CASSWGRNTEAFF. The chain is encoded by TRBV18 joined to TRBJ1-1; the D gene cannot be resolved reliably. The CDR3 sequence holds 13 residues, the cysteine and phenylalanine included. CDR3 DNA is the only sequence kept; it has 39 bases, read in frame from the first base. The CDR1 and CDR2 encoded by the germline V gene are KGHSH and LQKENI. The trim is 5 bases for V and 1 base for J, with a gap of 8 bases between the germline ends.